This T cell receptor beta chain came from a study of control samples from healthy donors and cancer patients. From germline, CDR1 is KGHSY and CDR2 FQNENV. The CDR3 has 15 amino acids. Trimming removed 2 bases from V and 3 bases from J, with 10 bases in between. Some clones are missing from TCRdb's copy, which holds only in-frame ones; the method was immunoSEQ multiplex PCR. This table has about 55,000 clones, 95% appearing once. The chain couples TRBV16 to TRBJ1-4; D remains ambiguous. The sequenced sample consisted of blood. This TCR was sampled from a man aged 30 to 45 in good health. CDR3 sequence reads: CASSQIGEANEKLFF. The CDR3 DNA is TGTGCCAGCAGCCAAATCGGGGAAGCTAATGAAAAACTGTTTTTT.